One and the same sample provided the 25 T cell receptor beta chains below, sequenced in a study of blood T cell repertoires in COVID-19. Generated by immunoSEQ multiplex PCR, the TCRdb table keeps only in-frame clones and is missing some. The repertoire has some 98,000 clones, about four fifths of them found once; the top ten carry around a fifth. The sample was peripheral blood. These receptor sequences come from a human donor in a cohort sampled during active COVID-19.

The rearrangement joins TRBV7-6 to TRBJ2-7; D possibly corresponds to TRBD2 (5 bases). Germline V gene data show CDR1 as SGHVS and CDR2 as FNYEAQ. Trimming shortened V by 4 bases and J by 2 bases, and 15 bases separated the two germline ends. CDR3 length equals 15 residues. The CDR3 bases are TGTGCCAGCAGCTCCTACGGACTCGAAGCCTACGAGCAGTACTTC. Translated, it gives CASSSYGLEAYEQYF.

The chain combines TRBV18 with TRBJ1-5; 7 bases are shared with TRBD1. The CDR3 is 15 amino acids. Germline lookup yields CDR1 KGHSH and CDR2 LQKENI. The trim removed 3 bases at V and 6 bases at J, leaving 8 bases unmatched. CDR3: CASSPSPGTAQPQHF. DNA for the CDR3: TGTGCCAGCTCACCCAGTCCCGGGACAGCTCAGCCCCAGCATTTT. The whole variable domain, filled in from reference TRBV18 and TRBJ1-5, reads NAGVMQNPRHLVRRRGQEARLRCSPMKGHSHVYWYRQLPEEGLKFMVYLQKENIIDESGMPKERFSAEFPKEGPSILRIQQVVRGDSAAYFCASSPSPGTAQPQHFGDGTRLSIL.

This clone has only a few counts. The chain couples TRBV28 to TRBJ1-5, with 7 bases lining up with TRBD1. The CDR3 length is 13 residues. The trim removed 2 bases at V and 5 bases at J, leaving 0 bases unmatched. Germline assignment: CDR1 MDHEN and CDR2 SYDVKM. This chain's CDR3 is CASSLRGHQPQHF. CDR3 nucleotides: TGTGCCAGCAGTTTAAGGGGGCATCAGCCCCAGCATTTT. The complete variable domain, with remaining parts taken from reference TRBV28 and TRBJ1-5, reads DVKVTQSSRYLVKRTGEKVFLECVQDMDHENMFWYRQDPGLGLRLIYFSYDVKMKEKGDIPEGYSVSREKKERFSLILESASTNQTSMYLCASSLRGHQPQHFGDGTRLSIL.

The chain joins TRBV28 to TRBJ2-3; 7 bases agree with TRBD1. Germline CDR1 MDHEN, CDR2 SYDVKM. The CDR3 loop spans 12 amino acids. The V and J ends lost 10 bases and 5 bases, in that order; junction bases with no gene match: 6. The CDR3 reads CATTGSVDTQYF. The CDR3 DNA reads as TGTGCCACGACAGGGTCTGTAGATACGCAGTATTTT. The full variable domain, in which reference TRBV28 and TRBJ2-3 provide the parts outside the CDR3, is DVKVTQSSRYLVKRTGEKVFLECVQDMDHENMFWYRQDPGLGLRLIYFSYDVKMKEKGDIPEGYSVSREKKERFSLILESASTNQTSMYLCATTGSVDTQYFGPGTRLTVL.

This chain joins TRBV7-2 and TRBJ1-1; D is unresolved. The CDR3 consists of 12 residues. Trimming cost V 1 base and J 3 bases, with 3 bases left between them. CDR1 is SGHTA and CDR2 is FQGNSA in the germline V gene. CDR3 region: CASSLVYTEAFF. In DNA, the CDR3 is TGTGCCAGCAGCTTAGTCTACACTGAAGCTTTCTTT.

The chain recombines TRBV13 with TRBJ2-1; TRBD2 aligns across 7 bases. The CDR3 contains 14 residues. The germline V gene has CDR1 PRHDT and CDR2 FYEKMQ (reference sequence). V gave up 6 bases and J gave up 5 bases; unmatched junction bases: 7. Written as DNA, the CDR3 is TGTGCCAGCAGGGGGCGGGAGCTCAACAATGAGCAGTTCTTC. Translation gives CASRGRELNNEQFF.

The chain has TRBV19 and TRBJ2-7; no clear D gene. V lost 3 bases, J lost 3 bases, and 9 bases lay in between. Germline V gene data show CDR1 as LNHDA and CDR2 as SQIVND (reference sequence). The CDR3 loop spans 13 amino acids. The CDR3 spells CASSMTSGYEQYF. CDR3 nucleotide sequence: TGTGCCAGTAGTATGACGTCGGGCTACGAGCAGTACTTC.

This rearrangement joins TRBV10-3 to TRBJ2-7, with TRBD1 identical over 7 bases. CDR1 and CDR2 from the germline V gene are ENHRY and SYGVKD. The CDR3 sequence is 15 residues long. V dropped 0 bases and J dropped 5; count of bases not matched to a gene: 7. CDR3 sequence reads: CAISESKTGLHEQYF. The CDR3 nucleotides read TGTGCCATCAGTGAGTCGAAGACAGGGTTACACGAGCAGTACTTC.

This clone was seen at least ten times. The chain couples TRBV5-6 to TRBJ1-2; 7 nucleotides align to TRBD1. With V trimmed by 0 bases and J by 4 bases, 3 bases remained unmatched. From germline, CDR1 is SGHDT and CDR2 YYEEEE. The CDR3 runs to 14 residues. The CDR3 sequence: CASSLAQGTYGYTF. The CDR3 DNA reads as TGTGCCAGCAGCTTGGCACAGGGGACCTATGGCTACACCTTC.

The genes are TRBV7-2 and TRBJ1-3; perhaps TRBD1 as D (6 bases). The CDR3 has 16 residues. V was trimmed by 5 bases and J by 11 bases, leaving 25 bases between them. CDR1 and CDR2 (germline): SGHTA, FQGNSA. The CDR3 protein is CASSQRSGTNLFAIYF. In DNA form, the CDR3 reads TGTGCCAGCAGCCAGCGCTCCGGGACAAACCTCTTCGCCATATATTTT.

The table lists this clone with a count of one. The rearrangement uses TRBV3-1 (or the pseudogene TRBV3-2) and TRBJ2-7; 7 bases line up with TRBD1. The germline V gene encodes CDR1 LGHDT and CDR2 YNNKEL (reference sequence). The junction had 7 bases not matched to a gene; V was cut back by 1 base and J by 7 bases. The CDR3 is 14 amino acids. CDR3 sequence: CASSQGQGRREQYF. The CDR3 DNA is TGTGCCAGCAGCCAAGGACAGGGCCGCCGAGAGCAGTACTTC.

J is TRBJ1-3 and V is TRBV30, with D possibly being TRBD1 (5 bases). The germline V gene has CDR1 GTSNPN and CDR2 SVGIG (reference sequence). The CDR3 contains 15 residues. The ends were cut back, 0 bases at V and 7 bases at J, with 16 bases in the middle. This chain's CDR3 is CAWSVLGGLRNTIYF. CDR3 bases: TGTGCCTGGAGTGTACTGGGGGGTCTAAGGAACACCATATATTTT.

V gene TRBV19 combines with J gene TRBJ1-2; TRBD1 is a possible D gene (5 bases). CDR1 is LNHDA and CDR2 is SQIVND in the germline V gene (reference sequence). This CDR3 region has 14 residues. V gave up 7 bases and J gave up 7 bases, with 19 bases separating them. The CDR3 loop is CASTESQGFAGYTF. The CDR3 DNA sequence: TGTGCCAGTACCGAATCTCAGGGCTTCGCTGGCTACACCTTC. Full variable domain (rest looked up from reference TRBV19 and TRBJ1-2): DGGITQSPKYLFRKEGQNVTLSCEQNLNHDAMYWYRQDPGQGLRLIYYSQIVNDFQKGDIAEGYSVSREKKESFPLTVTSAQKNPTAFYLCASTESQGFAGYTFGSGTRLTVV.

J is TRBJ2-2 and V is TRBV5-1; weak D call: TRBD1 (6 bases). V shed 3 bases and J shed 1 base, with 7 bases lying between them. This CDR3 contains 14 residues. Germline V gene data show CDR1 as SGHRS and CDR2 as YFSETQ. CDR3 loop: CASSSGVNTGELFF. For the CDR3, the DNA is TGCGCCAGCAGCTCAGGGGTGAACACCGGGGAGCTGTTTTTT.

The rearrangement joins TRBV10-3 to TRBJ1-5; the D gene is possibly TRBD1 (6 bases). The CDR3 is 15 residues long. Germline CDR1 and CDR2: ENHRY and SYGVKD. Deletions cut 0 bases from V and 2 bases from J, with 8 bases between. The CDR3 here is CAISESPGGNQPQHF. In DNA form, the CDR3 reads TGTGCCATCAGTGAGTCGCCAGGGGGCAATCAGCCCCAGCATTTT.

The V call is TRBV11-1, the J call TRBJ1-1; no clear D gene. Germline loops: CDR1 SGHAT, CDR2 FQDESV (reference sequence). The CDR3 runs to 13 residues. V lost 5 bases to trimming and J lost 2 bases, with 9 bases between them. The CDR3 nucleotides are TGTGCCAGCAGCGTCACAGACAACACTGAAGCTTTCTTT. Translating it yields CASSVTDNTEAFF.

The chain has TRBV10-3 and TRBJ2-7; the match to TRBD1 covers 9 bases. CDR3 length equals 14 residues. V dropped 6 bases and J dropped 5; count of bases not matched to a gene: 8. Germline V gene data show CDR1 as ENHRY and CDR2 as SYGVKD. CDR3 sequence (DNA): TGTGCCATCAGGCCGGGACAGGGTACCCACGAGCAGTACTTC. Its protein product is CAIRPGQGTHEQYF.

This clone showed up just once. The chain uses TRBV15 and TRBJ2-5; the D is unclear. From germline, CDR1 is LNHNV and CDR2 YYDKDF (reference sequence). The CDR3 sequence is 14 residues long. V lost 0 bases, J lost 5 bases, and 10 bases lay in between. The CDR3 sequence is CATSRDPLRETQYF. CDR3 DNA sequence: TGTGCCACCAGCAGAGACCCACTGAGGGAGACCCAGTACTTC.

The rearrangement links TRBV19 to TRBJ1-5; the D is unclear. Germline V gene lookup returns CDR1 LNHDA and CDR2 SQIVND (reference sequence). V lost 1 base, J lost 5 bases, and 12 bases lay in between. The CDR3 has 15 residues. This chain's CDR3 is CASSIGGGNYQPQHF. In nucleotides, the CDR3 is TGTGCCAGTAGTATAGGAGGAGGGAACTATCAGCCCCAGCATTTT.

This chain joins TRBV5-1 and TRBJ2-2; no definite D call. This CDR3 has 15 residues. Trimming stripped 5 bases from V and 0 bases from J, with 11 bases between. The germline gives CDR1 SGHRS, CDR2 YFSETQ. CDR3 in DNA: TGCGCCAGCAGTCGACTCCCACCGAACACCGGGGAGCTGTTTTTT. This encodes CASSRLPPNTGELFF.

This chain uses TRBV21-1 with TRBJ1-6; TRBD1 reflects the table's D call only, with no check against the DNA. TRBV21-1 represents a pseudogene. The CDR3 loop spans 13 amino acids. The chain's CDR3 is CARLSSYNSPLHF. Written as DNA, the CDR3 is TGTGCCAGGCTCAGCTCCTATAATTCACCCCTCCACTTT.

The chain uses TRBV6-2 or TRBV6-3 and TRBJ1-4; D is unresolved. Germline CDR1 is MNHEY and CDR2 is SVGEGT. The CDR3 is 15 amino acids. The V and J ends lost 5 bases and 7 bases respectively, with 17 bases between them. As DNA, the CDR3 is TGTGCCAGCAGTCGACAATCCATAGAGGGTGAAAAACTGTTTTTT. Translated: CASSRQSIEGEKLFF.

The V gene is TRBV7-2, the J gene TRBJ2-7; 8 bases agree with TRBD2. The CDR3 is 16 amino acids. J gave up 6 bases and V 0 bases, and 10 bases lay outside the gene matches. Per the germline V gene, CDR1 is SGHTA and CDR2 is FQGNSA. The DNA of the CDR3 is TGTGCCAGCAGCTTAGCGGCGCAGCGGGAGCGGGCCGAGCAGTACTTC. The encoded protein is CASSLAAQRERAEQYF.

V is TRBV6-6 and J is TRBJ2-5, with D possibly TRBD2 on 5 matching bases. The CDR3 is made up of 14 amino acids. The V gene's germline CDR1 is MNHNY and CDR2 SVGAGI (reference sequence). Between the trimmed V and J ends, which lost 6 bases and 2 bases, there was a span of 13 bases. Here the CDR3 DNA reads TGTGCCAGCAGGCGTGGCGGGCAACAAGAGACCCAGTACTTC. It translates to CASRRGGQQETQYF.

The J gene is TRBJ1-3, the V gene TRBV14; D is unresolved. The length of the CDR3 is 14 residues. CDR1 is SGHDN and CDR2 is FVKESK in the germline V gene. Trimming stripped 5 bases from V and 7 bases from J, with 15 bases between. The CDR3 sequence: CASSLWTGGNTIYF. The CDR3 bases are TGTGCCAGCAGCTTATGGACCGGAGGGAACACCATATATTTT.